These T cell receptor beta chains were read from a single sample in a study of OX40 agonist ivuxolimab in advanced cancers. Repertoires were generated with immunoSEQ multiplex PCR, while TCRdb's copy carries only in-frame clones and drops some. Of about 67,000 clones in the sample, about 91% were seen once. This specimen consisted of CD4+ or CD8+ T cells sorted from blood, obtained in a trial of the OX40 agonist ivuxolimab. The receptors were gathered from an adult with an advanced solid tumor such as melanoma, head and neck, liver or kidney cancer. Each CDR3 is given with its conserved first and last residue. The D gene is left open where the match is weak. Clone sizes are given selectively: once, few, many, or a class where the clone is expanded.

clone size | J gene | D gene | V gene | CDR3 protein | CDR3 DNA
. | TRBJ2-2 | TRBD2 | TRBV7-3 | CASSPPGLAAGELFF | TGTGCCAGCAGCCCGCCGGGACTAGCGGCCGGGGAGCTGTTTTTT
. | TRBJ2-1 | . | TRBV28 | CASMANSYNEQFF | TGTGCCAGCATGGCGAACTCCTACAATGAGCAGTTCTTC
. | TRBJ2-7 | . | TRBV27 | CASRPGHTFSYEQYF | TGTGCCAGCCGACCGGGACATACGTTCTCCTACGAGCAGTACTTC
. | TRBJ2-3 | . | TRBV2 | CASRTGPSTDTQYF | TGTGCCAGCAGGACAGGTCCTAGCACAGATACGCAGTATTTT
. | TRBJ2-3 | . | TRBV6-1 | CASSEALGANTQYF | TGTGCCAGCAGTGAAGCGCTGGGGGCGAATACGCAGTATTTT
. | TRBJ1-5 | . | TRBV29-1 | CSVEEGFDQPQHF | TGCAGCGTTGAGGAAGGGTTTGATCAGCCCCAGCATTTT
. | TRBJ2-1 | . | TRBV9 | CASSEEGSSYNEQFF | TGTGCCAGCAGCGAGGAAGGGAGCTCCTACAATGAGCAGTTCTTC
. | TRBJ2-7 | TRBD1 | TRBV6-6 | CASVRDRGPGEQYF | TGTGCCAGCGTCCGGGACAGGGGGCCCGGGGAGCAGTACTTC
. | TRBJ1-1 | . | TRBV28 | CASRQPRFPGGTEAFF | TGTGCCAGCAGACAACCAAGGTTTCCCGGGGGCACTGAAGCTTTCTTT
. | TRBJ2-7 | TRBD2 | TRBV7-9 | CASSRLAGTQYF | TGTGCCAGCAGCCGACTAGCGGGCACTCAGTACTTC
once | TRBJ2-2 | TRBD2 | TRBV19 | CASSPRLARGNTGELFF | TGTGCCAGTAGTCCCCGACTAGCTCGGGGGAACACCGGGGAGCTGTTTTTT
. | TRBJ1-6 | . | TRBV7-3 | CASSLMGGRLHF | TGTGCCAGCAGCTTAATGGGTGGCCGCCTCCACTTT
. | TRBJ2-7 | . | TRBV29-1 | CSVGSSYEQYF | TGCAGCGTTGGCAGCTCCTACGAGCAGTACTTC
. | TRBJ2-4 | . | TRBV5-6 | CASSSVSSSDIQYF | TGTGCCAGCAGCTCCGTCTCCTCCTCAGACATTCAGTACTTC
. | TRBJ1-2 | . | TRBV15 | CATSRQGPGDNYGYTF | TGTGCCACCAGCCGTCAAGGGCCGGGCGATAACTATGGCTACACCTTC
. | TRBJ1-5 | . | TRBV6-5 | CASSRDSYSNQPQHF | TGTGCCAGCAGCCGAGACAGCTATAGCAATCAGCCCCAGCATTTT
. | TRBJ2-1 | TRBD2 | TRBV2 | CASSGLAGAREQFF | TGTGCCAGCAGTGGACTAGCGGGAGCTCGTGAGCAGTTCTTC
. | TRBJ2-7 | TRBD2 | TRBV6-5 | CASTLANPYEQYF | TGTGCCAGCACACTAGCGAACCCCTACGAGCAGTACTTC
. | TRBJ2-7 | TRBD2 | TRBV14 | CASSRTLAGAYEQYF | TGTGCCAGCAGCCGTACACTAGCGGGAGCATACGAGCAGTACTTC
. | TRBJ1-2 | . | TRBV6-5 | CASSYFLGGARGYTF | TGTGCCAGCAGTTACTTTCTGGGGGGCGCCCGTGGCTACACCTTC
. | TRBJ1-6 | . | TRBV6-1 | CASSLAGSLDSPLHF | TGTGCCAGCAGTTTGGCAGGGAGTTTGGATTCACCCCTCCACTTT
. | TRBJ2-1 | TRBD2 | TRBV6-6 | CASILTSGIYNEQFF | TGTGCCAGCATTCTGACTAGCGGAATTTACAATGAGCAGTTCTTC
. | TRBJ1-6 | TRBD1 | TRBV28 | CASSPRTGDSPLHF | TGTGCCAGCAGTCCGAGGACAGGGGACTCACCCCTCCACTTT
. | TRBJ2-1 | . | TRBV29-1 | CSVEDRRVGGEQFF | TGCAGCGTTGAAGATCGGAGGGTAGGGGGCGAGCAGTTCTTC
once | TRBJ2-7 | . | TRBV28 | CASSFSRATYEQYF | TGTGCCAGCAGTTTCTCCAGGGCTACTTACGAGCAGTACTTC
few | TRBJ2-2 | . | TRBV29-1 | CSFEYTGELFF | TGCAGCTTTGAATACACCGGGGAGCTGTTTTTT